One and the same sample provided the 20 T cell receptor beta chains below, sequenced in a study of tumor and adjacent non-tumor tissue in lung cancer. The library came from three nested PCR rounds adapted from ARM-PCR protocols. One entry per CDR3 protein, called by TCRdb with MiXCR from the multiplex PCR reads. The sample contains 120,000 or so distinct CDR3 sequences, 66% of which appear only once. This sample's RNA came from whole unsorted tissue. The sample consisted of lung tumor tissue. The receptors derive from a young man with non-small cell lung cancer.

This clonotype has a count of ten or more. The CDR3: CASSLRLTGGNEKLFF. CDR3 DNA: TGTGCCAGCAGCTTAAGATTGACAGGGGGTAATGAAAAACTGTTTTTT. This rearrangement joins TRBV11-2 to TRBJ1-4, with 9 nucleotides matching TRBD1. J lost 4 bases, V lost 2 bases, and 5 bases had no gene match. The CDR3 is made up of 16 amino acids. The germline V gene encodes CDR1 SGHAT and CDR2 FQNNGV.

Comment on this clonotype: A much larger clone lies one base from this, so it may be a read error. J is TRBJ2-3 and V is TRBV20-1; 7 positions match TRBD2. With 6 bases clipped from V and 5 bases from J, the junction kept 14 bases outside the gene matches. The CDR3 is 15 amino acids. Germline V gene sequence: CDR1 DFQATT, CDR2 SNEGSKA (reference sequence). The CDR3 spells CSARLDGGLRDTQYF. CDR3 nucleotide sequence: TGCAGTGCCAGGCTCGATGGGGGACTAAGAGATACGCAGTATTTT.

Remarks on this clonotype: The limits of the CDR3 on the DNA are not certain, so only TCRdb's listed CDR3 is given. The chain is built from TRBV13 and TRBJ1-6; the table calls TRBD1, which could not be checked here. The CDR3 length is 15 residues, termini included. Looked up from germline, CDR1 is PRHDT and CDR2 is FYEKMQ (reference sequence). The CDR3 loop reads CASSFGTGSNSPLHF.

Only one count was recorded for this clonotype. A single base separates this from a much larger clone, so it may be a read error. CDR3 residues: CSANPRAGNTEAFF. In DNA, the CDR3 is TGCAGTGCTAACCCGCGTGCGGGGAACACTGAAGCTTTCTTT. The chain couples TRBV20-1 to TRBJ1-1; no clear D gene. Germline V lookup: CDR1 DFQATT, CDR2 SNEGSKA (reference sequence). CDR3 length: 14 amino acids. With 4 bases removed from V and 1 base from J, the gap between germline ends came to 13 bases.

Regarding this clonotype: This CDR3 fails to terminate in the conserved phenylalanine or tryptophan, so it likely reflects a read error. The rearrangement uses TRBV4-3 and TRBJ2-2, with D uncertain. The CDR3 totals 14 residues. CDR1 LGHNA and CDR2 YSLEER come from the germline V gene. CDR3 bases: TGCTCCAGCAGCCAAGCCGAGAACACCGGGGAGCTGTTTATT. Encoded protein: CSSSQAENTGELFI.

This clonotype was counted a single time. V usage is TRBV29-1 and J usage is TRBJ1-2; no clear D gene. This CDR3 has 12 amino acids. Germline CDR1 and CDR2: SQVTM and ANQGSEA. Trimming stripped 2 bases from V and 4 bases from J, with 8 bases between. CDR3 amino acids: CSVESVGYGYTF. CDR3 nucleotide sequence: TGCAGCGTTGAAAGCGTGGGCTATGGCTACACCTTC.

With respect to this clonotype: This could be a read error, since a much larger clone is one nucleotide away. The genes are TRBV10-3 and TRBJ1-1, with TRBD1 as a possible D gene (6 bases). The CDR3 has 16 amino acids. Germline V CDR1 and CDR2: ENHRY, SYGVKD. Trimming left V 4 bases short and J 3 bases short, with 18 bases between. Written as DNA, the CDR3 is TGTGCCATCAGTGTAACAGGGTTGACCATGGACACTGAAGCTTTCTTT. The encoded protein is CAISVTGLTMDTEAFF.

To note about this clonotype: A much larger clone lies one base from this, so it may be a read error. Likely a read error: the CDR3 ends without its conserved phenylalanine or tryptophan. The rearrangement links TRBV4-2 to TRBJ2-7; D ambiguous. The CDR3 consists of 13 residues. Germline values: CDR1 LGHNA, CDR2 YNFKEQ. Trimming took off 3 bases at V and 5 bases at J, with 11 bases between the two ends. The CDR3 here is CASSHAGYNEQYL. The DNA of the CDR3 is TGTGCCAGCAGCCACGCCGGGTATAACGAGCAGTACTTG.

This clonotype was seen at least ten times. The chain uses TRBV6-1 and TRBJ2-7; TRBD2 matches 11 bases. The CDR3 sequence is 15 residues long. CDR1 is MNHNS and CDR2 is SASEGT in the germline V gene. The V and J ends lost 6 bases and 0 bases, in that order; junction bases with no gene match: 4. The CDR3 DNA reads TGTGCCAGCAGGGATCTAGCGGGAGGCTCCTACGAGCAGTACTTC. Its protein product is CASRDLAGGSYEQYF.

This chain uses TRBV7-9 with TRBJ2-5; D remains unclear. Germline CDR1 SEHNR, CDR2 FQNEAQ (reference sequence). The CDR3 contains 13 residues. V lost 1 base and J lost 2, with 5 bases in between. CDR3 amino acids: CASSLDAQETQYF. CDR3 nucleotides: TGTGCCAGCAGCTTAGACGCTCAAGAGACCCAGTACTTC.

The genes are TRBV20-1 and TRBJ2-2; D possibly corresponds to TRBD2 (7 bases). The CDR3 totals 12 residues. The germline V gene has CDR1 DFQATT and CDR2 SNEGSKA (reference sequence). This CDR3 reads CSAQRGTGGLFF. The CDR3 DNA reads as TGCAGCGCACAGCGGGGCACCGGGGGGCTATTTTTT.

On this clonotype itself: A much bigger clone sits one base away, suggesting this may be a read error. Here the CDR3 omits its conserved ending phenylalanine or tryptophan, so a read error is the likely source. The V and J genes are TRBV6-5 and TRBJ2-7, with D unresolved. V was shortened by 0 bases and J by 2 bases, with 14 bases between the two germline ends. The CDR3 is 16 amino acids. Looked up from germline, CDR1 is MNHEY and CDR2 is SVGAGI. CDR3 nucleotides: TGTGCCAGCAGTTACTCTTCCCCCTCTAAGCCCTACGAGCAGTACTTA. Protein sequence: CASSYSSPSKPYEQYL.

Remarks on this clonotype: This may be a read error, as it is one base from a much larger clone. The V and J genes are TRBV29-1 and TRBJ2-3; D is uncertain. Per the germline V gene, CDR1 is SQVTM and CDR2 is ANQGSEA. The CDR3 contains 12 residues. The chain's CDR3 is CSFEVWADTQYF. The CDR3 bases are TGCAGCTTTGAAGTTTGGGCAGATACGCAGTATTTT.

Regarding this clonotype: This may arise from a read error, as a much more abundant clone is one base away. The rearrangement links TRBV12-3 or TRBV12-4 to TRBJ1-5; D not resolved. Trimming shortened V by 4 bases and J by 6 bases, and 7 bases separated the two germline ends. This CDR3 spans 12 amino acids. This CDR3 is CASSSEGQPQHF. The CDR3 DNA sequence: TGTGCCAGCAGTTCAGAGGGTCAGCCCCAGCATTTT.

As regards this clonotype: A much larger clone differs from this one at a single base, so this may be a read error. The final CDR3 position lacks the conserved phenylalanine or tryptophan, pointing to a likely read error. The CDR3 DNA follows: TGCGCCAGCAGCCAAGATTCGCGGGAGTCGTACGAGCAGTACCTC. Translation gives CASSQDSRESYEQYL. The chain uses TRBV4-1 and TRBJ2-7, with 7 bases aligning to TRBD2. J lost 4 bases, V lost 0 bases, and 6 bases had no gene match. The V gene's germline CDR1 is MGHRA and CDR2 YSYEKL. The CDR3 consists of 15 residues.

Details on this clonotype: Relative to the germline gene, one junction end is altered; a read error may explain this. The chain employs TRBV11-2 and TRBJ1-2; no definite D call. Germline V CDR1 and CDR2: SGHAT, FQNNGV. CDR3 length: 13 residues. In DNA, the CDR3 is TGCGCCAACAGCCCCTTCGGCAACTATGGCTACACCTTC. This sequence encodes CANSPFGNYGYTF.

V usage is TRBV7-9 and J usage is TRBJ2-7, with D perhaps matching TRBD1 or TRBD2 (5 bases each). The germline CDR1 and CDR2 sequences are SEHNR and FQNEAQ (reference sequence). The CDR3 length is 17 residues. Trimming removed 2 bases from V and 6 bases from J, with 23 bases in between. CDR3 residues: CASSLYARGIQGIEQYF. For the CDR3, the DNA is TGTGCCAGCAGCTTATATGCCCGGGGCATCCAGGGTATCGAGCAGTACTTC.

On this clonotype itself: Since a much larger clone is just one base distant, this may be a read error. This chain uses TRBV6-5 with TRBJ1-2, with a weak D call TRBD1 (5 bases). The CDR3 consists of 14 residues. Germline CDR1 MNHEY, CDR2 SVGAGI. The CDR3 coding sequence is TGTGCCAGCAATCGCGGGGGTGGGGACTATGGCTACAGCTTC. It is translated as CASNRGGGDYGYSF.

This clonotype was picked up many times. The V call is TRBV29-1, the J call TRBJ1-2; 9 nucleotides align to TRBD1. The CDR3 is made up of 11 amino acids. Germline-derived CDR1 and CDR2 are SQVTM and ANQGSEA. V shed 5 bases and J 7 bases; nucleotides not matched to a gene: 2. In DNA form, the CDR3 reads TGCAGCGTTACAGGGGGCTTTGGCTACACCTTC. Its protein is CSVTGGFGYTF.

About this clonotype: A much larger clone lies one base from this, so it may be a read error. The chain recombines TRBV12-3 or TRBV12-4 with TRBJ2-5; possibly TRBD1 for D (6 bases). This CDR3 is 15 amino acids long. As DNA, the CDR3 is TGTGCCAGCAGTTCCGGGACAAGGGCTGGGGAGACCAAGTACTTC. This translates into CASSSGTRAGETKYF.